This TCR beta chain was sequenced in a study of cytomegalovirus exposure and HLA in healthy donors. Looking at the study overall: Approximately 85 million unique TCRs from HLA-typed donors were held in an early data release.

Primers included in the PCR were 60 Vbeta and 13 Jbeta primers. The assay was immunoSEQ multiplex PCR, and TCRdb's table has in-frame clones only and misses some. This repertoire shows around 190,000 clones, roughly 85% found once; its top ten account for about 2.5%. Germline assignment: CDR1 MNHNY and CDR2 SVGAGI (reference sequence). V lost 2 bases and J lost 5, with 6 bases in between. This CDR3 spans 12 amino acids. Whereas donors were nominally healthy upon sampling, unrecorded immune exposures were probable. J is TRBJ2-5 and V is TRBV6-6; TRBD1 might be the D (6 bases). The sample was PBMCs. This clonotype originated in a woman between 45 and 60 years old in good health and CMV-seronegative. The CDR3 sequence: CASSYQGETQYF. In DNA, the CDR3 is TGTGCCAGCAGTTACCAGGGGGAGACCCAGTACTTC.